This entry features one TCR beta chain sequence. The antigen this receptor binds is unknown. It has no much larger one-base neighbor in the sample; base qualities were not kept. The germline V gene (reference sequence) sets CDR1 to GTSNPN and CDR2 to SVGIG. The CDR3, from cysteine to phenylalanine, totals 13 residues. Kept here is only the CDR3 DNA, which spans 39 bases and is read in frame from base 1. This sample was included in a study of blood T cell repertoires in COVID-19 (dated by TCRdb to 2019 to 2021). About the study as a whole: Samples from collaborators originated in the United States, Italy and Spain and spanned both the acute and convalescent phases of COVID-19. Where available, HLA class I and class II types were obtained from metadata supplied by the sample provider rather than from assay-based typing. The material from the prospective study consisted of cDNA or gDNA derived from T cells, B-cell-depleted T cells, or PBMCs. Subjects who had been exposed to COVID-19, were actively infected with it, or had recovered from it provided the deeply sampled blood TCRbeta repertoires that made up the dataset. The samples were drawn from the first 160 participants of the ongoing ImmuneRACE study and from under 1,500 subjects provided by 6 global collaborators. The repertoires were released in a freely available public database intended as a resource for research on the immune response to SARS-CoV-2. A de-identified subject ID, COVID-19 status, age in years and sex were almost always included in the sample metadata. Study-wide findings and limitations: The amount of clinical and demographic metadata varied by source and participant and was provided uncurated.

The immunoSEQ Assay, a bias-controlled multiplex PCR, was used to amplify TCRbeta CDR3 regions from genomic DNA. The paper's processing steps were these. The number of nucleated cells in each sample was estimated by amplification of reference gene primers within the assay. To quantify the absolute abundance of each unique TCRbeta CDR3 rearrangement, sequence reads were collapsed and filtered. Productive Simpson clonality was computed per sample as the square root of Simpson's diversity index over productive rearrangements. In its TCRdb copy, this immuneACCESS table keeps in-frame sequences only and misses some clones. Where compared with another copy, unresolved V genes explain less than half of these, and the others have no known cause. That table furnishes V, J and clone size, whereas the DNA furnished D and trimming. The sample contains about 50,000 clones, roughly 89% of them found a single time. Approximately 30% of the sample is in the top ten clones.

Each collaborating institution followed its own protocols to collect whole blood in K2EDTA tubes. For TCRbeta analysis, collaborators shipped samples in one of three forms: frozen whole blood, isolated PBMCs, or DNA extracted from either of those sample types. Sequencing input: peripheral blood. This clonotype originated in an elderly woman with acute or convalescent COVID-19. This chain joins TRBV30 to TRBJ1-2; the D gene is perhaps TRBD1, from 5 matching bases. Here the CDR3 is given as CAQTVQGNGGYTF. The bases are TGTGCTCAGACCGTCCAGGGAAATGGCGGCTACACCTTC.